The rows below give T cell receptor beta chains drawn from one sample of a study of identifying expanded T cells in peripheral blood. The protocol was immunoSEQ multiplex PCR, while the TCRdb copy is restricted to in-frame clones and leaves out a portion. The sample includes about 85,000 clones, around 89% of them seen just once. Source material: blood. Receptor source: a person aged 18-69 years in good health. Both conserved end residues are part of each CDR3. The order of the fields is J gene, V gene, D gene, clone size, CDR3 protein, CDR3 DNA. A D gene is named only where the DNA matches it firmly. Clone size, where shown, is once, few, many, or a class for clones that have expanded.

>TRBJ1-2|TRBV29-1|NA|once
CSVEDPALFSNYGYTF
TGCAGCGTGGAAGACCCTGCCCTTTTCTCCAACTATGGCTACACCTTC
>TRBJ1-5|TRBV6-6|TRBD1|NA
CASIDRGGGGNQPQHF
TGTGCCAGCATCGACAGGGGGGGCGGCGGCAATCAGCCCCAGCATTTT
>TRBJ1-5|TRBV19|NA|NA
CASSIGYSNQPQHF
TGTGCCAGTAGTATAGGCTATAGCAATCAGCCCCAGCATTTT
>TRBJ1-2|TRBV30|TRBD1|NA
CAWRTPGQGRAYYGYTF
TGTGCCTGGAGAACACCGGGACAGGGTAGGGCATACTATGGCTACACCTTC
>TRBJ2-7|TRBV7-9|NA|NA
CASSPLTYGEQYF
TGTGCCAGCAGCCCTCTAACCTACGGCGAGCAGTACTTC
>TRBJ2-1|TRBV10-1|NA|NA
CASRGQNQGEQFF
TGCGCCAGCCGCGGGCAGAACCAGGGTGAGCAGTTCTTC
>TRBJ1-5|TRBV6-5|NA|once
CASSRGQLHQPQHF
TGTGCCAGCAGTCGCGGACAGCTGCATCAGCCCCAGCATTTT
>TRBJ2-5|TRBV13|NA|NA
CASSYLGGETQYF
TGTGCCAGCAGCTACCTAGGGGGGGAGACCCAGTACTTC
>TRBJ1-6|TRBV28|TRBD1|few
CASRDSLNSPLHF
TGTGCCAGCCGGGACAGCCTTAATTCACCCCTCCACTTT
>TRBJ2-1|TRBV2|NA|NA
CASSDPTWLISNEQFF
TGTGCCAGCAGTGACCCGACGTGGCTAATCTCCAATGAGCAGTTCTTC
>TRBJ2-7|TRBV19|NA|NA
CASSPLPGKGLTYEQYF
TGTGCCAGTAGTCCCCTCCCCGGGAAGGGGCTTACCTACGAGCAGTACTTC
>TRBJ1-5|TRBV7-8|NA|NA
CASSARQRYSNQPQHF
TGTGCCAGCAGCGCAAGACAGAGATATAGCAATCAGCCCCAGCATTTT
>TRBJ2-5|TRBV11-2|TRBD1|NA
CASSHRGRDETQYF
TGTGCCAGCAGCCACAGGGGGCGCGATGAGACCCAGTACTTC
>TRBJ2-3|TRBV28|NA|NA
CASSAWDQVTDTQYF
TGTGCCAGCAGTGCCTGGGACCAAGTCACAGATACGCAGTATTTT
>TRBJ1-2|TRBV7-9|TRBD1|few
CASSLRGRDGYTF
TGTGCCAGCAGCTTGAGGGGGCGGGATGGCTACACCTTC
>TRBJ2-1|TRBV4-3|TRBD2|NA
CASSQGLAGGYNEQFF
TGCGCCAGCAGCCAAGGACTAGCGGGGGGGTACAATGAGCAGTTCTTC
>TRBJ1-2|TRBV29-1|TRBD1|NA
CSVGTGTGDYGYTF
TGCAGCGTTGGAACGGGGACAGGGGACTATGGCTACACCTTC
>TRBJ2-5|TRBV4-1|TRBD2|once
CASSPLNGLALETQYF
TGCGCCAGCAGCCCACTAAATGGACTAGCGTTAGAGACCCAGTACTTC
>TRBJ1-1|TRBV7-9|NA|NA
CASSLVGWGTEAFF
TGTGCCAGCAGCTTAGTGGGATGGGGCACTGAAGCTTTCTTT
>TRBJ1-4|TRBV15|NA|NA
CATSTGGGRREKLFF
TGTGCCACCAGCACTGGGGGGGGTCGAAGGGAAAAACTGTTTTTT
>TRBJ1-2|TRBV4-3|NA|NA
CASSPSGRSFNYGYTF
TGCGCCAGCAGCCCGTCCGGGCGCAGCTTTAACTATGGCTACACCTTC
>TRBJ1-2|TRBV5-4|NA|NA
CASSPSGSPGDYGYTF
TGTGCCAGCAGCCCCTCGGGCTCCCCGGGCGACTATGGCTACACCTTC
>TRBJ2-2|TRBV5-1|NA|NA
CASSLLGTNTGELFF
TGCGCCAGCAGCTTGCTGGGGACTAACACCGGGGAGCTGTTTTTT
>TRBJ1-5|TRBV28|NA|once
CASSLVGGRSNQPQHF
TGTGCCAGCAGTTTGGTAGGGGGTCGTAGCAATCAGCCCCAGCATTTT
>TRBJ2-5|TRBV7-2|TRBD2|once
CASSPDILGGGGTQYF
TGTGCCAGCAGCCCGGACATTTTGGGCGGGGGGGGGACCCAGTACTTC
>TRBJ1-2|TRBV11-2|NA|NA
CASSLGLQSGYTF
TGTGCCAGCAGCTTAGGTCTACAGAGTGGCTACACCTTC
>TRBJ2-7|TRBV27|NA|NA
CASSLMRDRDEQYF
TGTGCCAGCAGTTTAATGAGGGACCGGGACGAGCAGTACTTC
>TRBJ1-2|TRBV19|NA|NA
CASSIGRNRNYGYTF
TGTGCCAGTAGTATTGGACGGAATAGAAACTATGGCTACACCTTC
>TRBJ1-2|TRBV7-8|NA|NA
CASSLEAGVYGYTF
TGTGCCAGCAGCTTAGAAGCAGGGGTCTATGGCTACACCTTC
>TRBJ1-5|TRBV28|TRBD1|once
CASSSRTGGTLSNQPQHF
TGTGCCAGCAGTTCAAGGACAGGGGGAACTCTAAGCAATCAGCCCCAGCATTTT
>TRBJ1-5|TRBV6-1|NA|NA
CASSESSSSNQPQHF
TGTGCCAGCAGTGAATCCAGCTCTAGCAATCAGCCCCAGCATTTT
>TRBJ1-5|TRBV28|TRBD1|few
CASSPRQGGNQPQHF
TGTGCCAGCAGTCCTAGACAGGGAGGCAATCAGCCCCAGCATTTT
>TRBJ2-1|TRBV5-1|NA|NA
CASSLGGGASYNEQFF
TGCGCCAGCAGCTTAGGAGGGGGAGCTTCCTACAATGAGCAGTTCTTC
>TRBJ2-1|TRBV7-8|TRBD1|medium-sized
CASSFPGQGGNEQFF
TGTGCCAGCAGCTTCCCAGGACAGGGCGGCAATGAGCAGTTCTTC
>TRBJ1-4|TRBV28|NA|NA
CASSPFIVADEKLFF
TGTGCCAGCAGCCCCTTCATCGTTGCTGATGAAAAACTGTTTTTT
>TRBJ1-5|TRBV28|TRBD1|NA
CASSPEGQGHQPQHF
TGTGCCAGCAGCCCAGAGGGACAGGGCCATCAGCCCCAGCATTTT
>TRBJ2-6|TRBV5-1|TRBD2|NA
CASSTQPRLAGGSGANVLTF
TGCGCCAGCAGTACCCAACCTCGACTAGCGGGTGGTTCTGGGGCCAACGTCCTGACTTTC
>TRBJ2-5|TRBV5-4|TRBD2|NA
CASSLAIAAGGEETQYF
TGTGCCAGCAGCTTGGCTATTGCGGCGGGGGGTGAAGAGACCCAGTACTTC
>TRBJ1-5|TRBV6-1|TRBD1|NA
CASSDRGQGHQPQHF
TGTGCCAGCAGTGATCGTGGACAGGGGCATCAGCCCCAGCATTTT
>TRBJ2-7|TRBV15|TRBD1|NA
CATSRGPGTASGEQYF
TGTGCCACCAGCAGAGGACCCGGGACAGCATCGGGTGAGCAGTACTTC
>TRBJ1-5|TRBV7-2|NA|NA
CASSPRFGANQPQHF
TGTGCCAGCAGCCCCCGATTTGGGGCAAATCAGCCCCAGCATTTT
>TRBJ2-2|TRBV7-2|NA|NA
CASSLALAGSNTGELFF
TGTGCCAGCAGCTTAGCGCTGGCAGGGAGTAACACCGGGGAGCTGTTTTTT
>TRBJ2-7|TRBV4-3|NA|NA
CASSQDATSGLTSYEQYF
TGCGCCAGCAGCCAAGATGCCACCTCGGGACTCACTTCCTACGAGCAGTACTTC
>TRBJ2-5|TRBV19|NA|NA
CATSPYLQETQYF
TGTGCCACTTCGCCCTACTTACAAGAGACCCAGTACTTC
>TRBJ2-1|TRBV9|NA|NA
CASRQVSSYNEQFF
TGTGCCAGCCGACAGGTTAGCTCCTACAATGAGCAGTTCTTC
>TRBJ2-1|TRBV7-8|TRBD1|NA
CASSARTPWGQGNIGEQFF
TGTGCCAGCAGCGCGAGGACTCCATGGGGACAGGGAAATATAGGTGAGCAGTTCTTC
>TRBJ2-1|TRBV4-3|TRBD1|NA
CASSQDYSGGDEQFF
TGCGCCAGCAGCCAAGATTATTCAGGGGGCGATGAGCAGTTCTTC
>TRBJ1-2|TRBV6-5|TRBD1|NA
CASSHGTGRQGYTF
TGTGCCAGCAGTCACGGGACAGGGAGACAAGGCTACACCTTC
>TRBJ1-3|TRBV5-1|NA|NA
CASSSGSGNTIYF
TGCGCCAGCAGCTCCGGATCCGGAAACACCATATATTTT
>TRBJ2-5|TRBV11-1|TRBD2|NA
CASSPRTSGGAGKTQYF
TGTGCCAGCAGCCCCCGGACTAGCGGGGGGGCGGGGAAGACCCAGTACTTC
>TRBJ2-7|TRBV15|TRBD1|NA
CATSSPGTGTSYEQYF
TGTGCCACCAGCAGCCCCGGGACAGGGACATCCTACGAGCAGTACTTC
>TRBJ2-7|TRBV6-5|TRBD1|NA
CASSPGTGLYEQYF
TGTGCCAGCAGTCCCGGGACAGGTCTCTACGAGCAGTACTTC
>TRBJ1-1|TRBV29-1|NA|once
CSVEDRGNTEAFF
TGCAGCGTTGAAGATCGTGGGAACACTGAAGCTTTCTTT
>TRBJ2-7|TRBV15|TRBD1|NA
CATSTDYRGYEQYF
TGTGCCACCAGCACCGACTACAGGGGATACGAGCAGTACTTC
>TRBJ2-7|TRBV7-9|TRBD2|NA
CASSFTGGYYEQYF
TGTGCCAGCAGCTTCACGGGGGGATACTACGAGCAGTACTTC
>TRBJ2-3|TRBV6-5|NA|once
CASKRTDTQYF
TGTGCCAGCAAGAGAACAGATACGCAGTATTTT
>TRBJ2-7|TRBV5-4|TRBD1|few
CATNLNGQGMYEQYF
TGTGCCACCAACCTTAACGGACAGGGGATGTACGAGCAGTACTTC
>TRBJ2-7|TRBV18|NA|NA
CASSPLQGYEQYF
TGTGCCAGCTCACCACTCCAGGGTTACGAGCAGTACTTC
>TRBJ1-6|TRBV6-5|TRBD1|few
CASSYSGQGSPLHF
TGTGCCAGCAGTTACTCGGGACAGGGTTCACCCCTCCACTTT
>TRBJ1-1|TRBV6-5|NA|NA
CASSYVRGFGTEAFF
TGTGCCAGCAGTTACGTCCGAGGTTTTGGAACTGAAGCTTTCTTT